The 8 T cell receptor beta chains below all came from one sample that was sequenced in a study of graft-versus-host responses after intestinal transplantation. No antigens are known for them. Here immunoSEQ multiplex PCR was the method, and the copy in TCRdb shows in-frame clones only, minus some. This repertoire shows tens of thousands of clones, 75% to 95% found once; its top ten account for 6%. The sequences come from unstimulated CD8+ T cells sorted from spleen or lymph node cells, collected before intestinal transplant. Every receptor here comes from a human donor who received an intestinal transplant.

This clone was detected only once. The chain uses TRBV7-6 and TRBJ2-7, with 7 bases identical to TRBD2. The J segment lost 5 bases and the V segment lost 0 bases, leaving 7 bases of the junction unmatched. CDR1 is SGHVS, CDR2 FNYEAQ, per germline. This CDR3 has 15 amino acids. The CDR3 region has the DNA TGTGCCAGCAGCTTAGCCGGGGGGAATGAAGACGAGCAGTACTTC. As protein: CASSLAGGNEDEQYF.

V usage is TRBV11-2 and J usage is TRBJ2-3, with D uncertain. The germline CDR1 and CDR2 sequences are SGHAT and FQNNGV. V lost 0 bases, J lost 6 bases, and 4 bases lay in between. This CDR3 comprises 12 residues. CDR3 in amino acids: CASSLERDTQYF. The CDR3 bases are TGTGCCAGCAGCTTAGAAAGGGATACGCAGTATTTT.

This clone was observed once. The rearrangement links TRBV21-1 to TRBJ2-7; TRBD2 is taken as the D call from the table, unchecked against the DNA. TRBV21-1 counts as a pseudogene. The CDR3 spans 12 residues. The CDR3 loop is CASRKGGYEQYF. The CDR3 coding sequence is TGTGCCAGCAGGAAAGGAGGCTACGAGCAGTACTTC.

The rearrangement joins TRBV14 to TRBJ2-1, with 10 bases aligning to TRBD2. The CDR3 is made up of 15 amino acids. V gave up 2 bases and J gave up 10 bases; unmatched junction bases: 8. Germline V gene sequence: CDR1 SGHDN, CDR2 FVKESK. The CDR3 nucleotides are TGTGCCAGCAGCCAAATTCTAGCGGGGGCAGGAGAGCAGTTCTTC. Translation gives CASSQILAGAGEQFF.

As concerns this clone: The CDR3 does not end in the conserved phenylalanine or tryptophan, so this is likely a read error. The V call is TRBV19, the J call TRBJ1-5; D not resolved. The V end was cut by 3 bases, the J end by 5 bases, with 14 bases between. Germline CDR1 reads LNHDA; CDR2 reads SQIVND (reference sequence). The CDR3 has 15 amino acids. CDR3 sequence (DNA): TGTGCCAGTAGTATTTTATGGGGTCTTCATCAGCCCCAGCATCTT. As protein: CASSILWGLHQPQHL.

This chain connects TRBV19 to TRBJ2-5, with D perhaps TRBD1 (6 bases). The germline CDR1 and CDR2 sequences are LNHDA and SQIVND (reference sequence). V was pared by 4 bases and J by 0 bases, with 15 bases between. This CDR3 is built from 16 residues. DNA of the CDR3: TGTGCCAGTAGTACGAACAGGGAGATGTACCAAGAGACCCAGTACTTC. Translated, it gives CASSTNREMYQETQYF.

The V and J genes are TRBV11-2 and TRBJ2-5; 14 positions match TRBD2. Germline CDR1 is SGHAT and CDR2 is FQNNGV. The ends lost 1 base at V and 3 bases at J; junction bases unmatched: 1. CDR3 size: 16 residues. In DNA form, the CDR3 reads TGTGCCAGCAGCTTAGCGGGACTAGCGGGGGAAGAGACCCAGTACTTC. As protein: CASSLAGLAGEETQYF.

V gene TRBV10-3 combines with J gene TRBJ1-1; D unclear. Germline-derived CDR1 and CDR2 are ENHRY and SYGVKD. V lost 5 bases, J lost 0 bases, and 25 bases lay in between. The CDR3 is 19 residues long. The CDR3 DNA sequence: TGTGCCATCAGTCCATTTGCGGACGGACCCCCTCAAATGAACACTGAAGCTTTCTTT. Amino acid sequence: CAISPFADGPPQMNTEAFF.